This TCR beta chain was sequenced for a study of blood T cell repertoires in COVID-19. About the study: PBMCs, B-cell-depleted T cells, or T cells were the source of the cDNA or gDNA that made up the material.

Generated by immunoSEQ multiplex PCR, the TCRdb table keeps only in-frame clones and is missing some. The sample consists of approximately 190,000 clones, roughly 84% of them appearing once. The age range of participants was 18 to 89 years, with residence in 20 to 25 US areas. A COVID-19 case had been met by exposed participants during the 2 weeks before study entry. The CDR3 spans 18 residues. From germline, CDR1 is LNHDA and CDR2 SQIVND (reference sequence). Trimming took 0 bases from V and 12 from J; bases not matched to a gene: 14. The sequence came from a woman aged 25 to 39 who had been exposed to COVID-19. The chain uses TRBV19 and TRBJ2-1; 13 bases line up with TRBD2. Sample: PBMCs or T cells enriched from blood (not recorded which). CDR3 residues: CASSIELSTSGGSTVQFF. The DNA for the CDR3 is TGTGCCAGTAGTATAGAGCTTTCGACTAGCGGGGGGAGTACGGTGCAGTTCTTC.